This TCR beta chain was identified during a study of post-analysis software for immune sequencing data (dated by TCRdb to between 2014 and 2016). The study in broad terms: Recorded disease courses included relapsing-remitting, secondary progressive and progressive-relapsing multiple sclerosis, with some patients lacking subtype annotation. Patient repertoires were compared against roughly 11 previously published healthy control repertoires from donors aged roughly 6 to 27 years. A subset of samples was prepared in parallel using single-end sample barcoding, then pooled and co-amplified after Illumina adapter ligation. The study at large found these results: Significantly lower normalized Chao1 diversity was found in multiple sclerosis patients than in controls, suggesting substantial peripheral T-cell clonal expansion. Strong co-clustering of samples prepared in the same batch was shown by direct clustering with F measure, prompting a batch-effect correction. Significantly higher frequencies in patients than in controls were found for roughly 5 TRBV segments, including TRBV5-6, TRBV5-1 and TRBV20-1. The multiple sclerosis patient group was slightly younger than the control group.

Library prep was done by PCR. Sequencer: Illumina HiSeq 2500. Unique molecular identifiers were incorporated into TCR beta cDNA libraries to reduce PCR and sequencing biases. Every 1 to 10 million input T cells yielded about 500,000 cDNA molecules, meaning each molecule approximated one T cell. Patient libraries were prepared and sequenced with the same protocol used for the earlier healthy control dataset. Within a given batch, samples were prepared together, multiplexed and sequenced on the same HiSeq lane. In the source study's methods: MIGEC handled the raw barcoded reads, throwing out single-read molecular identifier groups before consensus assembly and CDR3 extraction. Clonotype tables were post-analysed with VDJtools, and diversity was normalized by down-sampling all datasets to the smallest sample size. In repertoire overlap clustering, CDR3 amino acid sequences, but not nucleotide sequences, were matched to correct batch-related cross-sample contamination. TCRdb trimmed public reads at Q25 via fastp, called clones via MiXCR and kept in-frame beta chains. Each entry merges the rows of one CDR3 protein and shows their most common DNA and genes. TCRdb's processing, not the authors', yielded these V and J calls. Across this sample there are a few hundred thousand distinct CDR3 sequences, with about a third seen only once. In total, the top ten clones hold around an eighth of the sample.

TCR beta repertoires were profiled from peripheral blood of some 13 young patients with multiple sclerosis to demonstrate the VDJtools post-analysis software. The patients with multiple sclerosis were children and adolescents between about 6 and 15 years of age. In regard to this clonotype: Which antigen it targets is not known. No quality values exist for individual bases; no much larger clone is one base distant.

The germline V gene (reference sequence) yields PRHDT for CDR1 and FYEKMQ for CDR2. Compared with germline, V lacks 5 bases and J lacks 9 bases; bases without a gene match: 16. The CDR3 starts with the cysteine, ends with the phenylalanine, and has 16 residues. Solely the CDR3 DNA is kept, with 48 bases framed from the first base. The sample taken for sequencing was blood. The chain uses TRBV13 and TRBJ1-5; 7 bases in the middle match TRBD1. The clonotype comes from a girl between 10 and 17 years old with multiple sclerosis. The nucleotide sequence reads TGTGCCAGCAGCCCCCACCGGGACAGAGCTATCAGGCCCCAGCATTTT. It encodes CASSPHRDRAIRPQHF.